This TCR beta chain derives from a study of beta chain features in type 1 diabetes. Study at large: Examination covered roughly 100,000,000 sorted cells spanning all samples. Whole-study findings and limits: People with Type 1 diabetes carried modestly yet significantly shorter TCRB CDR3s in all four CD4+ subsets.

Donors underwent one heparinised blood draw, about 0.12 L on average. Sorting with CD45RO/CCR7/CD25/CD127/CD95/CD27 yielded naive, central memory, regulatory and stem-like memory CD4+ cells. The germline V gene has CDR1 SGHRS and CDR2 YFSETQ. V gave up 4 bases and J gave up 2 bases, with 6 bases separating them. The CDR3 has 12 residues. Investigators reverse transcribed all isolated RNA, so they sequenced expressed TCRB transcripts. The data were produced by immunoSEQ multiplex PCR, yet TCRdb's version contains in-frame clones alone and is incomplete. Of about 700,000 clones in the sample, roughly 13% were seen once. About this clone itself: The antigen is unknown.

The chain recombines TRBV5-1 with TRBJ2-5, with D unclear. This TCR came from a man aged 18 to 29 with type 1 diabetes. Sequenced input: naive CD4+ T cells from blood. CDR3 sequence reads: CASSQNQETQYF. CDR3 DNA: TGCGCCAGCAGCCAAAATCAAGAGACCCAGTACTTC.